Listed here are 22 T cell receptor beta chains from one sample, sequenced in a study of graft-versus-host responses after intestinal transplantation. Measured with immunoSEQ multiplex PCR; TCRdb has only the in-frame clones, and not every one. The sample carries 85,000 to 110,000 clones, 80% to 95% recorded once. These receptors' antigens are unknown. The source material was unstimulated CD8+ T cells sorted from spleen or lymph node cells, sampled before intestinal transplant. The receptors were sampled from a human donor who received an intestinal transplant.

Here the CDR3 DNA reads TGCGCCAGCAGCCAAGTGGCCCCAACTAGCGGGGCATACGAGCAGTACTTC. It encodes CASSQVAPTSGAYEQYF. The V call is TRBV4-1, the J call TRBJ2-7, with 10 bases identical to TRBD2. From germline, CDR1 is MGHRA and CDR2 YSYEKL. J was trimmed by 4 bases and V by 1 base; bases with no gene match: 10. The CDR3 loop spans 17 amino acids.

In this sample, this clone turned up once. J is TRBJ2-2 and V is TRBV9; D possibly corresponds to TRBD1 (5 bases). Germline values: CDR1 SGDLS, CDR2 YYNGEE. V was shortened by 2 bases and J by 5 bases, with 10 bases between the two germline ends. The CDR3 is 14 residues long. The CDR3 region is CASSVGQGTGELFF. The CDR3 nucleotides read TGTGCCAGCAGCGTCGGGCAGGGTACCGGGGAGCTGTTTTTT.

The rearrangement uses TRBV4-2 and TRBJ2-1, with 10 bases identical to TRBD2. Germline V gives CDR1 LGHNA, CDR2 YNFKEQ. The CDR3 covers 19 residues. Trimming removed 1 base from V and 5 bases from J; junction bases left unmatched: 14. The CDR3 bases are TGTGCCAGCAGCCAAGGGTGGGCTAGCGGGGGCACCCTTCACAATGAGCAGTTCTTC. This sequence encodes CASSQGWASGGTLHNEQFF.

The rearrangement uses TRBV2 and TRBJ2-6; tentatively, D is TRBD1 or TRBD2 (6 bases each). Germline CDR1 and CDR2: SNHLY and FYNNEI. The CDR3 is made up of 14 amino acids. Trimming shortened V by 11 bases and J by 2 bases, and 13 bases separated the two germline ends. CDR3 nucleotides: TGTGCCTCAGGGGAGGATACTGGGGCCAACGTCCTGACTTTC. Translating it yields CASGEDTGANVLTF. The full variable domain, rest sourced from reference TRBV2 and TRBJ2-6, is EPEVTQTPSHQVTQMGQEVILRCVPISNHLYFYWYRQILGQKVEFLVSFYNNEISEKSEIFDDQFSVERPDGSNFTLKIRSTKLEDSAMYFCASGEDTGANVLTFGAGSRLTVL.

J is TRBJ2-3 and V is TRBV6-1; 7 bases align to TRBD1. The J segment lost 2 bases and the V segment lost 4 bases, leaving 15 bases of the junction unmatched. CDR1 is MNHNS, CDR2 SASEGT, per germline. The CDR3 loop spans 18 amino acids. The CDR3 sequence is CASSGESHRGRLTDTQYF. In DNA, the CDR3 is TGTGCCAGCAGTGGGGAGTCCCACAGGGGTCGCCTCACAGATACGCAGTATTTT.

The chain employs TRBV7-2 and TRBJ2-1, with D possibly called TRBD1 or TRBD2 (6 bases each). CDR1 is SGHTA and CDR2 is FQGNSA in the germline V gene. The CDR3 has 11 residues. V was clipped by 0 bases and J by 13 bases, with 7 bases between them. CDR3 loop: CASSLAGGQFF. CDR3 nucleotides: TGTGCCAGCAGCTTAGCCGGGGGCCAGTTCTTC.

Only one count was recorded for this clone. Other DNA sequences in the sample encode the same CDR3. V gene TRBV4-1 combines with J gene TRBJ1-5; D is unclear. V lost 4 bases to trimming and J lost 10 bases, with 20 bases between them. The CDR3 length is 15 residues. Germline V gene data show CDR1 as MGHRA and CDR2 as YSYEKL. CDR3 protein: CASSRIHFLGEPQHF. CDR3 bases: TGCGCCAGCAGCCGGATACACTTTTTAGGTGAACCCCAGCATTTT.

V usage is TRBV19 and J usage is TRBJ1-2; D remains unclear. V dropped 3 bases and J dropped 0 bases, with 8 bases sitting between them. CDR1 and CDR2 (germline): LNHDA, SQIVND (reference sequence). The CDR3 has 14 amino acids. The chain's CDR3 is CASSMALANYGYTF. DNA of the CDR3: TGTGCCAGTAGTATGGCATTAGCTAACTATGGCTACACCTTC.

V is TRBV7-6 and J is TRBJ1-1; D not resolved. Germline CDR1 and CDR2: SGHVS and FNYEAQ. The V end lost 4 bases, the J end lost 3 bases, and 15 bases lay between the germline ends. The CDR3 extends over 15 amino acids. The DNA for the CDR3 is TGTGCCAGCAGCTCACGGGCCGAGGGAGACACTGAAGCTTTCTTT. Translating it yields CASSSRAEGDTEAFF.

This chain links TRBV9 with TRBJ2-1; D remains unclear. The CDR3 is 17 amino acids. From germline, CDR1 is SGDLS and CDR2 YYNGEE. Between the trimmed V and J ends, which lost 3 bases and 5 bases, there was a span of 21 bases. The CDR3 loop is CASSEAPNGAWDNEQFF. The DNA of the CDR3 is TGTGCCAGCAGCGAGGCCCCGAACGGAGCGTGGGACAATGAGCAGTTCTTC.

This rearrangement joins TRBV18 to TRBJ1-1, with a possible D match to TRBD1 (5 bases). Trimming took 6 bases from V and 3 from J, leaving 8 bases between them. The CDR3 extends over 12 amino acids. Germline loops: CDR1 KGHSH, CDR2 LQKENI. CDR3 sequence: CASSPGYTEAFF. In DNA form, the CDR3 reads TGTGCCAGCTCCCCAGGGTACACTGAAGCTTTCTTT.

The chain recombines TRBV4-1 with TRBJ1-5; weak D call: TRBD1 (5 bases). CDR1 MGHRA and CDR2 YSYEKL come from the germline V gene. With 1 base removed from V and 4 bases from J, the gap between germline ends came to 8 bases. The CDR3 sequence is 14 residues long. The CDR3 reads CASSQVGGNQPQHF. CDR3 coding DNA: TGCGCCAGCAGCCAAGTGGGGGGAAATCAGCCCCAGCATTTT.

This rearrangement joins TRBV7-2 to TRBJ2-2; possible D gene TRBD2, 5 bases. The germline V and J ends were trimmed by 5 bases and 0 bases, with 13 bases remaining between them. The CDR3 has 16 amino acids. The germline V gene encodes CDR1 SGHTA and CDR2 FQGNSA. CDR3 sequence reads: CASSDGLFTNTGELFF. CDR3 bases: TGTGCCAGCAGCGATGGACTTTTTACGAACACCGGGGAGCTGTTTTTT.

This CDR3 reads CASSFRGQGGYGYTF. Here the CDR3 DNA reads TGTGCCAGCAGTTTTCGAGGACAGGGAGGCTATGGCTACACCTTC. This chain connects TRBV13 to TRBJ1-2; 8 bases are a match to TRBD1. After removal of 6 bases from V and 4 bases from J, the junction contained 10 bases not matched to a gene. The CDR3 sequence is 15 residues long. Germline lookup yields CDR1 PRHDT and CDR2 FYEKMQ (reference sequence). Based on the CDR3 plus reference TRBV13 and TRBJ1-2, the full variable domain is AAGVIQSPRHLIKEKRETATLKCYPIPRHDTVYWYQQGPGQDPQFLISFYEKMQSDKGSIPDRFSAQQFSDYHSELNMSSLELGDSALYFCASSFRGQGGYGYTFGSGTRLTVV.

Written as DNA, the CDR3 is TGTGCCACCTACAGGGATGAGCAGTTCTTC. This gives the protein CATYRDEQFF. The V call is TRBV2, the J call TRBJ2-1, with a possible D match to TRBD1 (6 bases). V was clipped by 10 bases and J by 8 bases, with 9 bases between them. CDR1 is SNHLY, CDR2 FYNNEI, per germline. CDR3 size: 10 residues.

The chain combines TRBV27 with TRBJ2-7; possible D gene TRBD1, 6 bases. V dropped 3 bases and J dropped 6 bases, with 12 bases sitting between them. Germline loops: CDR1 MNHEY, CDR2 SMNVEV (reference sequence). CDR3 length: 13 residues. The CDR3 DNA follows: TGTGCCAGCAGTTTTAGCCCCAGGGGCGAGCAGTACTTC. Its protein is CASSFSPRGEQYF.

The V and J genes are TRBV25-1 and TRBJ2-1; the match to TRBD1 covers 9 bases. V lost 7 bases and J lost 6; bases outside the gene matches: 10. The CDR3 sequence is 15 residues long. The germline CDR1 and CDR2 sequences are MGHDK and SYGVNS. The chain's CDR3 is CASTRDRELGNEQFF. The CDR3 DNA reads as TGTGCCAGCACCCGGGACAGGGAGTTGGGCAATGAGCAGTTCTTC.

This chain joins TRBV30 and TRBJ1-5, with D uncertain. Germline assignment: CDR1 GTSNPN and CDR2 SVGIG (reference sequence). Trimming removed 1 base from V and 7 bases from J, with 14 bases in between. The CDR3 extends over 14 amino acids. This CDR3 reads CAWSAGIGGQPQHF. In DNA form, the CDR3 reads TGTGCCTGGAGTGCCGGAATAGGTGGGCAGCCCCAGCATTTT.

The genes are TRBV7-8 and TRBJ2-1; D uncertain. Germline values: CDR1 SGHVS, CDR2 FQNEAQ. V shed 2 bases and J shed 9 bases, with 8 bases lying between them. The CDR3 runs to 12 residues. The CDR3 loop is CASSLFSGEQFF. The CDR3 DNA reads TGTGCCAGCAGCTTATTTTCCGGTGAGCAGTTCTTC.

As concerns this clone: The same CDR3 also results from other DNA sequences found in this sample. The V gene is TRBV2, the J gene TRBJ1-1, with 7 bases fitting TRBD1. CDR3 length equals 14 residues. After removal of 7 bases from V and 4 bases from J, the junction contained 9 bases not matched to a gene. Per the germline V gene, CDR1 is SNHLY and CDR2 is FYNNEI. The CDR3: CASTGQDPPTEAFF. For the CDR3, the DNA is TGTGCCAGCACCGGACAGGACCCTCCCACTGAAGCTTTCTTT.

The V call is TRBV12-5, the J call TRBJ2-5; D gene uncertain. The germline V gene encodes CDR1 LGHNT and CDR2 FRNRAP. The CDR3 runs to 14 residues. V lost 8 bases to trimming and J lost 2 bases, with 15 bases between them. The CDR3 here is CASRGTAIQETQYF. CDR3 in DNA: TGTGCTAGTAGAGGAACAGCAATTCAAGAGACCCAGTACTTC.

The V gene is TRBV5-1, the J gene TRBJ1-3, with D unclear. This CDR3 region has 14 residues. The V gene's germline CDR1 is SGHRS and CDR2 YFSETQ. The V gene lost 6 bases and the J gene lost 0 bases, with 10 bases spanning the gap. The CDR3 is CASKFGDSGNTIYF. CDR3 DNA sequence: TGCGCCAGCAAGTTCGGAGACTCTGGAAACACCATATATTTT.